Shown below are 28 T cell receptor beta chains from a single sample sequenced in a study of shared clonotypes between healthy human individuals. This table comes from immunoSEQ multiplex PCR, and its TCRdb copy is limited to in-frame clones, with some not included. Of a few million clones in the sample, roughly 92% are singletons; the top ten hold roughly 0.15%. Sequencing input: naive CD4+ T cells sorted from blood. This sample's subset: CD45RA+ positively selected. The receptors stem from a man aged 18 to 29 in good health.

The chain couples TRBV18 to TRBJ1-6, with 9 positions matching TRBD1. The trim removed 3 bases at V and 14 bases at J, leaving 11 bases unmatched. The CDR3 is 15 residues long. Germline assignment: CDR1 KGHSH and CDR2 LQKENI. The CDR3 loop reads CASSPRQGEVKALHF. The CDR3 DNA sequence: TGTGCCAGCTCACCCCGACAGGGGGAAGTGAAGGCCCTCCACTTT.

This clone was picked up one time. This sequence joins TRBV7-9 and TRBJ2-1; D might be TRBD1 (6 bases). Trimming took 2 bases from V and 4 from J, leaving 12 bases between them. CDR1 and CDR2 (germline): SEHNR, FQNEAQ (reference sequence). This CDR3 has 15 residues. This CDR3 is CASSLHRDRYNEQFF. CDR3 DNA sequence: TGTGCCAGCAGCTTACACAGGGATCGGTACAATGAGCAGTTCTTC.

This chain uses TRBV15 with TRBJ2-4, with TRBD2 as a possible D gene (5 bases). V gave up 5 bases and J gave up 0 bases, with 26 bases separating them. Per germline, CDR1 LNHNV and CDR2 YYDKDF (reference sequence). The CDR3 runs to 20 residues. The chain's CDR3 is CATSARVWENQLLAKNIQYF. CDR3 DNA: TGTGCCACCAGCGCAAGGGTCTGGGAGAACCAACTTCTAGCCAAAAACATTCAGTACTTC.

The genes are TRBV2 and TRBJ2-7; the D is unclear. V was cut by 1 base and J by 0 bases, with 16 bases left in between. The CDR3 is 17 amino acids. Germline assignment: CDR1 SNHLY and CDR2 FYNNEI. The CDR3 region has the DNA TGTGCCAGCAGTGAAGAACAGTTTGGGTACGCCTCCTACGAGCAGTACTTC. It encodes CASSEEQFGYASYEQYF.

The CDR3 is CATSRDPGKEETQYF. CDR3 bases: TGTGCCACCAGCAGAGATCCAGGAAAAGAGGAGACCCAGTACTTC. This chain links TRBV15 with TRBJ2-5; D remains ambiguous. Between the trimmed V and J ends, which lost 0 bases and 5 bases, there was a span of 13 bases. The germline V gene has CDR1 LNHNV and CDR2 YYDKDF (reference sequence). This CDR3 spans 15 amino acids.

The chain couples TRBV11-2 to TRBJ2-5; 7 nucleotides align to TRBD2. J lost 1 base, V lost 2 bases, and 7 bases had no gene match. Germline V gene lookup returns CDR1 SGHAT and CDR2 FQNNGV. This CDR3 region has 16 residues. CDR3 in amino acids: CASSLSGTTPQETQYF. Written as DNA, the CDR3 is TGTGCCAGCAGCTTATCAGGGACTACTCCCCAAGAGACCCAGTACTTC.

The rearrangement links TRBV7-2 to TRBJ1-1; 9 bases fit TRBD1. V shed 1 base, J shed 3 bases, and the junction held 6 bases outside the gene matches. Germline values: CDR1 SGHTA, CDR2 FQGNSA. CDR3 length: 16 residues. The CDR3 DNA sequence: TGTGCCAGCAGCTTAGGGACAGGGGTGGGGTACACTGAAGCTTTCTTT. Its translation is CASSLGTGVGYTEAFF.

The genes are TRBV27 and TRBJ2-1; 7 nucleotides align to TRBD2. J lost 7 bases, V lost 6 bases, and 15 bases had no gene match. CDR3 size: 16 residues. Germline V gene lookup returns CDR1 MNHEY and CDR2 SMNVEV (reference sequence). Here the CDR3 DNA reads TGTGCCAGCAGCCCCTATGGGGCGGGAGCCGGAAATGAGCAGTTCTTC. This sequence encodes CASSPYGAGAGNEQFF.

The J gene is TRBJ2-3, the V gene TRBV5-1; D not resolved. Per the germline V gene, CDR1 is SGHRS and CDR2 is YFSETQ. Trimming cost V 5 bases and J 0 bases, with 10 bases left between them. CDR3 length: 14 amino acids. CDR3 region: CASSVVPSTDTQYF. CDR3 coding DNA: TGCGCCAGCAGTGTGGTTCCTAGCACAGATACGCAGTATTTT.

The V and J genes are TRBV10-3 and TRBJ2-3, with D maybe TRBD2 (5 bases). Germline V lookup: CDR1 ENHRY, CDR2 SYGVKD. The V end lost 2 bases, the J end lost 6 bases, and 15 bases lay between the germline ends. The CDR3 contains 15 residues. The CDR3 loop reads CAISEKGGSGDTQYF. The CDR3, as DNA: TGTGCCATCAGTGAGAAAGGAGGTAGTGGGGATACGCAGTATTTT.

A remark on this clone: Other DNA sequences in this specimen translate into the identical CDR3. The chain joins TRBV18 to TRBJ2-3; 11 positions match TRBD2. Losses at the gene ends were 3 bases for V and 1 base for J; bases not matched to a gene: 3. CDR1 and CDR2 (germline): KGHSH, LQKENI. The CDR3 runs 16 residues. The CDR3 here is CASSPLAGGGTDTQYF. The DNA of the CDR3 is TGTGCCAGCTCACCTTTAGCGGGAGGGGGCACAGATACGCAGTATTTT.

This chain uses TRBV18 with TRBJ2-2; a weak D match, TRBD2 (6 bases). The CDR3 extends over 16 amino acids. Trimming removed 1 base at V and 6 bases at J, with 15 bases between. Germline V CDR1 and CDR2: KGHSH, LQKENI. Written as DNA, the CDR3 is TGTGCCAGCTCACCACGCCTACTAGCCGAGGCCGGGGAGCTGTTTTTT. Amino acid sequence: CASSPRLLAEAGELFF.

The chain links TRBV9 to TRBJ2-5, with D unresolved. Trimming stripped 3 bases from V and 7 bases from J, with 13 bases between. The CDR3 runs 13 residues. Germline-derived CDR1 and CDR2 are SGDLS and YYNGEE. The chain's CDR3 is CASSGLGSGTQYF. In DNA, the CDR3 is TGTGCCAGCAGCGGATTGGGGTCGGGGACCCAGTACTTC.

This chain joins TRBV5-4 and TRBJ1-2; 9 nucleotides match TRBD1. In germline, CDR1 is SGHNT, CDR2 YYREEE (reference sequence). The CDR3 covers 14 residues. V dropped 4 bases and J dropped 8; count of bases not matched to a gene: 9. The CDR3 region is CASSRPGQGFGYTF. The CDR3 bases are TGTGCCAGCAGCAGACCGGGACAGGGCTTCGGCTACACCTTC.

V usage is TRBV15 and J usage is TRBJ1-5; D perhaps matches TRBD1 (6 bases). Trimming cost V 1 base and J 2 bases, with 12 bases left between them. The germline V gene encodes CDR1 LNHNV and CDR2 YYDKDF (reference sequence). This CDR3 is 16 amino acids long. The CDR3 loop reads CATSRVGGGGNQPQHF. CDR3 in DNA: TGTGCCACCAGCAGAGTGGGCGGGGGCGGCAATCAGCCCCAGCATTTT.

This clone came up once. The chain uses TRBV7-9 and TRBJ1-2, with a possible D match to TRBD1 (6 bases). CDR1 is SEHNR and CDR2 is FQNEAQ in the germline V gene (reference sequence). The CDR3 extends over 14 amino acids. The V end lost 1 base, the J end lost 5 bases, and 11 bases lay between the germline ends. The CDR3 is CASSLGAQGYGYTF. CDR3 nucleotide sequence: TGTGCCAGCAGCTTAGGGGCCCAGGGGTATGGCTACACCTTC.

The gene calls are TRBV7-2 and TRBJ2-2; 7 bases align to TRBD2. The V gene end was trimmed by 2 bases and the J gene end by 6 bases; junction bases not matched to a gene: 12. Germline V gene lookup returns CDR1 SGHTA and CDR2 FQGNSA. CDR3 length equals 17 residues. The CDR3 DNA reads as TGTGCCAGCAGCTTAAACAACTCTAGCGGAGCCGCCGGGGAGCTGTTTTTT. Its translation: CASSLNNSSGAAGELFF.

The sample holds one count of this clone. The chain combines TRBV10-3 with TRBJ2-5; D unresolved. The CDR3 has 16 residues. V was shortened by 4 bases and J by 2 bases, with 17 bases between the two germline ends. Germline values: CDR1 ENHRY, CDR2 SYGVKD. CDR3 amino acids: CAISGTLRQGQETQYF. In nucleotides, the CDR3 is TGTGCCATCAGTGGGACCCTACGACAAGGTCAAGAGACCCAGTACTTC.

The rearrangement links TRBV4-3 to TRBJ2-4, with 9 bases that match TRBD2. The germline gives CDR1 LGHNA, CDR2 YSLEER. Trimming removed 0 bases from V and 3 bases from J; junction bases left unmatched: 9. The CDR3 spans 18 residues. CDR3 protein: CASSQDSLAGLGKNIQYF. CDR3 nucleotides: TGCGCCAGCAGCCAAGATTCGCTAGCGGGACTTGGCAAAAACATTCAGTACTTC.

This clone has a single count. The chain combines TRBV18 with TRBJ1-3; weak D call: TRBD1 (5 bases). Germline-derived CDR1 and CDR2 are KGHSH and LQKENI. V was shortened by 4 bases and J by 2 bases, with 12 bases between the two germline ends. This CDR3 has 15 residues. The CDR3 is CASSLRERAGNTIYF. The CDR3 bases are TGTGCCAGCTCACTCAGGGAACGCGCTGGAAACACCATATATTTT.

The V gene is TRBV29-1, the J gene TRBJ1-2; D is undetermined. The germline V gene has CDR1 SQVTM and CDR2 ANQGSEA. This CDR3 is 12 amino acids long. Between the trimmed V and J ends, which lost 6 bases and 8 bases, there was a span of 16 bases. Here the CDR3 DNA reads TGCAGCGTAGGAGAAGGGCGTAGCGGCTACACCTTC. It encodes CSVGEGRSGYTF.

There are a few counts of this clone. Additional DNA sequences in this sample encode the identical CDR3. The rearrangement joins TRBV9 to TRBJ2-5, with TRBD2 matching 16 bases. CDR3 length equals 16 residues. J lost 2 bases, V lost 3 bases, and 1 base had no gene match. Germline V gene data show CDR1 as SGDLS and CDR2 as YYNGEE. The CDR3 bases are TGTGCCAGCAGCGCGGGACTAGCGGGAGGGCAAGAGACCCAGTACTTC. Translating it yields CASSAGLAGGQETQYF.

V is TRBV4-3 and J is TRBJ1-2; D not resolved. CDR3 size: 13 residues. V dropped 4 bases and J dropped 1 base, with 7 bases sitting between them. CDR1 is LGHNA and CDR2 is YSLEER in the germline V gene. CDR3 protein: CASSPTVNYGYTF. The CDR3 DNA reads TGCGCCAGCAGCCCTACAGTTAACTATGGCTACACCTTC.

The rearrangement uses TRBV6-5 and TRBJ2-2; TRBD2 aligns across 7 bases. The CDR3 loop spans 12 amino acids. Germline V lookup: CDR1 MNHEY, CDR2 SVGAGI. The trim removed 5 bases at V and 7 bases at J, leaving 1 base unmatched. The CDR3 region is CASSASGGELFF. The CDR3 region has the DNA TGTGCCAGCAGTGCTAGCGGCGGGGAGCTGTTTTTT.

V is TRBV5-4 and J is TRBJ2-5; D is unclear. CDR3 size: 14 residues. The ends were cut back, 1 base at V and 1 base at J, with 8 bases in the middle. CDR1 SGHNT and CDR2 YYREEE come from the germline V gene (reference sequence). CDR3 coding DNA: TGTGCCAGCAGCTTGCCGTCGTCCCAAGAGACCCAGTACTTC. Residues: CASSLPSSQETQYF.

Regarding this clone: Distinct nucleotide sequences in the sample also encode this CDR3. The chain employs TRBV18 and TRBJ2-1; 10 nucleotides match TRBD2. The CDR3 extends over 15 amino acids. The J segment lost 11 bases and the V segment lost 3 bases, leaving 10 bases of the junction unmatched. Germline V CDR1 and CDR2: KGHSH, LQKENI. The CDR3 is CASSPSAASGGQQFF. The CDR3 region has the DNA TGTGCCAGCTCACCTTCGGCGGCTAGCGGGGGTCAGCAGTTCTTC.

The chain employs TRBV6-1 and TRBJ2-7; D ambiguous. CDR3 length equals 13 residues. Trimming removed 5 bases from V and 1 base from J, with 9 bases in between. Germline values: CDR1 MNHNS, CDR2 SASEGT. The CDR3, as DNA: TGTGCCAGCAGTCGTACCTCTTCCTACGAGCAGTACTTC. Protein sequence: CASSRTSSYEQYF.

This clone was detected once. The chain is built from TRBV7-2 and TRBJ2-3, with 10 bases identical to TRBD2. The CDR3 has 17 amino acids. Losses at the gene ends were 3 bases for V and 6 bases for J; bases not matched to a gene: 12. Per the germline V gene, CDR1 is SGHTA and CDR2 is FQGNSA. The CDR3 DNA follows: TGTGCCAGCAGCTTGGGCGGGGTAGCGGGAGGTTGGGATACGCAGTATTTT. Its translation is CASSLGGVAGGWDTQYF.